The following is a T cell receptor beta chain sequence with its context. Its target is unknown. This specimen belongs to a study of T cell responses to AZD1222 COVID-19 vaccine. Broader study findings: Across the whole spike, CD4 TCRs peaked at regions 160-218 and 743-854.

Clones were read by immunoSEQ multiplex PCR, and TCRdb kept only the in-frame ones, dropping some. The sample has about 210,000 clones; about 94% are singletons. Germline V lookup: CDR1 SGHDT, CDR2 YYEEEE. V lost 4 bases and J lost 4; bases outside the gene matches: 6. The CDR3 loop spans 15 amino acids. This receptor was taken from an adult who received the MenACWY meningococcal vaccine as a control. The specimen comprised peripheral blood, sampled 28 days after the second dose of the MenACWY control vaccine. The chain has TRBV5-6 and TRBJ1-5, with TRBD1 matching over 9 bases. As DNA, the CDR3 is TGTGCCAGCAGCCTCGGACAGGGGCCAAATCAGCCCCAGCATTTT. Protein sequence: CASSLGQGPNQPQHF. The full variable domain, in which reference TRBV5-6 and TRBJ1-5 provide the parts outside the CDR3, is DAGVTQSPTHLIKTRGQQVTLRCSPKSGHDTVSWYQQALGQGPQFIFQYYEEEERQRGNFPDRFSGHQFPNYSSELNVNALLLGDSALYLCASSLGQGPNQPQHFGDGTRLSIL.